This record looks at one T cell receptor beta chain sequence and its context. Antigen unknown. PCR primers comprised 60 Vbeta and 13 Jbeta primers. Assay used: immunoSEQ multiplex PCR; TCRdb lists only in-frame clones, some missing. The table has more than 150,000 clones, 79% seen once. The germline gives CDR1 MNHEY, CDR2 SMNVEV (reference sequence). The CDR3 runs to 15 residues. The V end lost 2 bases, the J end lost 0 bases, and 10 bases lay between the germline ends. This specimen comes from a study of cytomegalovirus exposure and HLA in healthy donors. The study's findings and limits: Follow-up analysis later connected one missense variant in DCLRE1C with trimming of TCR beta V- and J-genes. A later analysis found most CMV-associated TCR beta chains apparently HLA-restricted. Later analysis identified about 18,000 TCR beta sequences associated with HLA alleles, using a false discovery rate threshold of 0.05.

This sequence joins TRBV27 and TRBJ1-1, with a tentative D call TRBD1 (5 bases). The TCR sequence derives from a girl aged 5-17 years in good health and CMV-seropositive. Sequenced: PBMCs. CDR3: CASSLREGLNTEAFF. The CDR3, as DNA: TGTGCCAGCAGTTTAAGGGAGGGGTTGAACACTGAAGCTTTCTTT.